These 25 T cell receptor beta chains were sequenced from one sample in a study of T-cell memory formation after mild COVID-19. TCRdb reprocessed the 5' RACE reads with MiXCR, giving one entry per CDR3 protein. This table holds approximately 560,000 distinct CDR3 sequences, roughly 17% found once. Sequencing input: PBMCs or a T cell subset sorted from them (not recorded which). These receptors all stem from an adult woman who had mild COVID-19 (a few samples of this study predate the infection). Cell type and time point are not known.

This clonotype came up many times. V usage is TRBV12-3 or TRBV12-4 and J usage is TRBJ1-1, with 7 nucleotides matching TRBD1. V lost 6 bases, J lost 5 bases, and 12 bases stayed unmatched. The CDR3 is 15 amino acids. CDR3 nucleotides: TGTGCCAGCAGCCCGAAGGACAGGAAGAGGACTGAAGCTTTCTTT. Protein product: CASSPKDRKRTEAFF.

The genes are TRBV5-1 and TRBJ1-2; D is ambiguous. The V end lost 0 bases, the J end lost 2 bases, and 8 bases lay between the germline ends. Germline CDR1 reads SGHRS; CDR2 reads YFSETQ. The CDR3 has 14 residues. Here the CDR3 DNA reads TGCGCCAGCAGCTTGGCCGCGGGGAACTATGGCTACACCTTC. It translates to CASSLAAGNYGYTF.

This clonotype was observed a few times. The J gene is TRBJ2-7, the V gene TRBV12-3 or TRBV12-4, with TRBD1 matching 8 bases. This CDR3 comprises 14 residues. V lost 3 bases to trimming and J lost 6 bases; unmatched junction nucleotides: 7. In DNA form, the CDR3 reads TGTGCCAGCAGTTTTGAGACAGGGGTCCGCGAGCAGTACTTC. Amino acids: CASSFETGVREQYF.

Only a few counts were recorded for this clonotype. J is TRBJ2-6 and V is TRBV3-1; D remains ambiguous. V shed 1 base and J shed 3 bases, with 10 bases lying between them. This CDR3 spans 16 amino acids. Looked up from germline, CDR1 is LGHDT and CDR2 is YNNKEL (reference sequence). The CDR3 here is CASSQAGVVGANVLTF. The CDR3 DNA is TGTGCCAGCAGCCAAGCTGGGGTGGTTGGGGCCAACGTCCTGACTTTC.

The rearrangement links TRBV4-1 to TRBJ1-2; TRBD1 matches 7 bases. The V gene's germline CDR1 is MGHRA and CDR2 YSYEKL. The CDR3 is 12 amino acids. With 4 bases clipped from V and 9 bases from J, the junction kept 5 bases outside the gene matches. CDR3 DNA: TGCGCCAGCAGCCCGGACAGGTGGAGCTACACCTTC. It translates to CASSPDRWSYTF.

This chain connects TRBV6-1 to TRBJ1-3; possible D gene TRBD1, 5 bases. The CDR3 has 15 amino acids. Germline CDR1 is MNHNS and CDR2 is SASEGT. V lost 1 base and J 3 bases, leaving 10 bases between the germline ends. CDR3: CASSEEGYYGNTIYF. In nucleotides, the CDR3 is TGTGCCAGCAGTGAAGAGGGGTATTATGGAAACACCATATATTTT.

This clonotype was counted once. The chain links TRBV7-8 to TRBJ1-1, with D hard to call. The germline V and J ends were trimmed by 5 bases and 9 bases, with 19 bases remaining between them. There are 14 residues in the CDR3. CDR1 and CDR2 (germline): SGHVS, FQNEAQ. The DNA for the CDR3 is TGTGCCAGCAGCCCGGACCGAGTTCCGATCCAAGCTTTCTTT. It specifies CASSPDRVPIQAFF.

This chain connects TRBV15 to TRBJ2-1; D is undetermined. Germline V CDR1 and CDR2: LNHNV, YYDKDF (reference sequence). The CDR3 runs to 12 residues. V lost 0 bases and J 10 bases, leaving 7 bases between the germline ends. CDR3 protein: CATSRDVTEQFF. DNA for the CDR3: TGTGCCACCAGCAGAGATGTAACAGAGCAGTTCTTC.

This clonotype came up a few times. This chain's CDR3 is CASSQDALPGNEQFF. As DNA, the CDR3 is TGCGCCAGCAGCCAAGACGCCCTGCCCGGAAATGAGCAGTTCTTC. The chain links TRBV4-3 to TRBJ2-1; D is undetermined. Germline CDR1 LGHNA, CDR2 YSLEER. This CDR3 is 15 amino acids long. Trimming stripped 0 bases from V and 7 bases from J, with 13 bases between.

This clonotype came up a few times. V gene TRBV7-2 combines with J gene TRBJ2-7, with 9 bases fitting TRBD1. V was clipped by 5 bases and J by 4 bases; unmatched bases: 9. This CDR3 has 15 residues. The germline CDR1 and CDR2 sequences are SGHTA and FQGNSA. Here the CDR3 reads CASSQGTGSPYEQYF. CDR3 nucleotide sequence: TGTGCCAGCAGCCAAGGGACAGGGTCTCCATACGAGCAGTACTTC.

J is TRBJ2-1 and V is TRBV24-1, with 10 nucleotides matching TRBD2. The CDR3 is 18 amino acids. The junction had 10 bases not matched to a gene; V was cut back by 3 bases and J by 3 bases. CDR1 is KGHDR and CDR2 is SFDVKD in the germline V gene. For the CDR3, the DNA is TGTGCCACCAGTGATCCCGGGACTAGCGAACGAATCTACAATGAGCAGTTCTTC. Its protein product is CATSDPGTSERIYNEQFF.

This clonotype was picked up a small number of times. CDR3 nucleotide sequence: TGTGCCAGCAGCTTCCTACTTGACGAGGGGACGGAGACCCAGTACTTC. As protein: CASSFLLDEGTETQYF. J is TRBJ2-5 and V is TRBV7-2, with D perhaps assigned TRBD1 or TRBD2 (5 bases each). The germline gives CDR1 SGHTA, CDR2 FQGNSA. The CDR3 runs 16 residues. V gave up 3 bases and J gave up 5 bases, with 19 bases separating them. Full variable domain (outside the CDR3, taken from reference TRBV7-2 and TRBJ2-5): GAGVSQSPSNKVTEKGKDVELRCDPISGHTALYWYRQSLGQGLEFLIYFQGNSAPDKSGLPSDRFSAERTGGSVSTLTIQRTQQEDSAVYLCASSFLLDEGTETQYFGPGTRLLVL.

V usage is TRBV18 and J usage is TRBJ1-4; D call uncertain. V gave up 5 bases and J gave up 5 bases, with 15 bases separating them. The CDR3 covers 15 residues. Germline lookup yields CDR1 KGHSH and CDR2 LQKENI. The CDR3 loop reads CASSSSFSSNEKLFF. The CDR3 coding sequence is TGTGCCAGCTCATCCTCTTTTTCCTCGAATGAAAAACTGTTTTTT.

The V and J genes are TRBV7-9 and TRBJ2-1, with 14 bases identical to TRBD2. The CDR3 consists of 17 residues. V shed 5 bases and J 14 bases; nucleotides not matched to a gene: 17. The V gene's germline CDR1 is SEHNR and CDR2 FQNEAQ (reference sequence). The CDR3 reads CASSPATRLAGGLKEFF. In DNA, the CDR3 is TGTGCCAGCAGCCCGGCGACGAGACTAGCGGGAGGGCTGAAGGAGTTCTTC.

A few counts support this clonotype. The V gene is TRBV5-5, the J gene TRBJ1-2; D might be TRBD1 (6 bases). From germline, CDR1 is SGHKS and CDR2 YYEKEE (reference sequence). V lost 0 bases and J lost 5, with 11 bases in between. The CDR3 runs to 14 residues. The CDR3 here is CASSLDTGSYGYTF. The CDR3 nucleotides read TGTGCCAGCAGCTTGGATACAGGGTCGTATGGCTACACCTTC.

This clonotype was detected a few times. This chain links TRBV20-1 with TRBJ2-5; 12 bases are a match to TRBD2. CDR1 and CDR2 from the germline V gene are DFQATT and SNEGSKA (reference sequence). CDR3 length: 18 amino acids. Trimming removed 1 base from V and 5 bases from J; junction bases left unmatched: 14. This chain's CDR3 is CSARVGLAGGFAKETQYF. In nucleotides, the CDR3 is TGCAGTGCTAGAGTTGGGCTAGCGGGAGGGTTCGCCAAGGAGACCCAGTACTTC.

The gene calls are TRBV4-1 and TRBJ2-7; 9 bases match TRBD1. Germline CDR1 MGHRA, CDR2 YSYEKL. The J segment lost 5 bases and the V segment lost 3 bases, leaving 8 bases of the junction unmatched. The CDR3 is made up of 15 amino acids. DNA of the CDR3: TGCGCCAGCAGCCAGTACGGGACAGGGCCTGACGAGCAGTACTTC. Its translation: CASSQYGTGPDEQYF.

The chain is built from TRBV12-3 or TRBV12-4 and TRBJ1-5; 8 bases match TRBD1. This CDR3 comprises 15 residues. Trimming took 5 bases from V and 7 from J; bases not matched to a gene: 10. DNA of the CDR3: TGTGCCAGCAGTCCCACAGGGGGTCAACGGCAGCCCCAGCATTTT. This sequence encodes CASSPTGGQRQPQHF.

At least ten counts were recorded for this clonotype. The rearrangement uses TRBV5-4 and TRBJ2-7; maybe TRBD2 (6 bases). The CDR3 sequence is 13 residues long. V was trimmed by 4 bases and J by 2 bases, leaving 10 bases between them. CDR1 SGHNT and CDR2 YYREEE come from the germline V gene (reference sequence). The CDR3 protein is CASSPGGTYEQYF. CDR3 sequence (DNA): TGTGCCAGCAGCCCAGGCGGGACCTACGAGCAGTACTTC.

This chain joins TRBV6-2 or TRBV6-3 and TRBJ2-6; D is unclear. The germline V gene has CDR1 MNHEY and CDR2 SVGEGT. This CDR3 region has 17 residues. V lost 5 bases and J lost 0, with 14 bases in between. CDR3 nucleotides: TGTGCCAGCAGTCCCCCCCGGGCCAACTCTGGGGCCAACGTCCTGACTTTC. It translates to CASSPPRANSGANVLTF.

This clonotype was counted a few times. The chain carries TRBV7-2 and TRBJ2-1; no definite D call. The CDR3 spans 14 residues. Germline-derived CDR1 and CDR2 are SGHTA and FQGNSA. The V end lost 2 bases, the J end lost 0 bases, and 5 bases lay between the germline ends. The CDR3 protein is CASSLSVSYNEQFF. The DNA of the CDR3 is TGTGCCAGCAGCTTATCAGTCTCCTACAATGAGCAGTTCTTC.

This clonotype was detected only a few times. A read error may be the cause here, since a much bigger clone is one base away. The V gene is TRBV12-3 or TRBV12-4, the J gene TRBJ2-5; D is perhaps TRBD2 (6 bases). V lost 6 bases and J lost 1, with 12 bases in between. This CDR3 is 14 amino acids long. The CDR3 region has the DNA TGTGCCAGCAGCCCCCGGGACTTCCAAGAGACCCAGTACTTC. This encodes CASSPRDFQETQYF.

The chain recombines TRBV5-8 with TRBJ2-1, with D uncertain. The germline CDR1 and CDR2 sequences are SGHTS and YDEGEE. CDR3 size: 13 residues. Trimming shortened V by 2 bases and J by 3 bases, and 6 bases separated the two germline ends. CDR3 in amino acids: CASSFMLYNEQFF. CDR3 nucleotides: TGTGCCAGCAGCTTTATGCTCTACAATGAGCAGTTCTTC.

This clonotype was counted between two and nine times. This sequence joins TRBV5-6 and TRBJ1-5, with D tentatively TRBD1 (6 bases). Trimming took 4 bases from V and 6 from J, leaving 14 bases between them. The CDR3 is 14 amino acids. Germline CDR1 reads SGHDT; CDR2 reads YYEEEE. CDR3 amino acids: CASSRTGLGQPQHF. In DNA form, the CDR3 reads TGTGCCAGCAGCCGCACAGGGTTGGGTCAGCCCCAGCATTTT.

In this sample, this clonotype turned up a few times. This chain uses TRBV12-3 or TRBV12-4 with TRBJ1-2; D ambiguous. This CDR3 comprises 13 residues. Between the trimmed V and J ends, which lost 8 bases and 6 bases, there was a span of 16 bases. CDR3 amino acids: CASRPEEVDGYTF. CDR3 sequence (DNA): TGTGCCAGCCGCCCGGAAGAGGTTGATGGCTACACCTTC.